This TCR beta chain was recorded in a study of blood T cell repertoires in COVID-19. The overall study: Spain, Italy and the United States supplied samples that represented acute and convalescent COVID-19.

Trimming removed 3 bases from V and 6 bases from J; junction bases left unmatched: 14. This CDR3 comprises 18 residues. Germline V lookup: CDR1 MNHNS, CDR2 SASEGT. In the authors' methods: From reference gene primer amplification, estimates of nucleated cell counts were derived. This table comes from immunoSEQ multiplex PCR, and its TCRdb copy is limited to in-frame clones, with some not included. V and J calls plus clone size are reproduced from that table; the DNA served to infer D and trimming. The data contain 95,000 or so clones, roughly 81% of them singletons. This chain connects TRBV6-1 to TRBJ2-1, with 10 positions matching TRBD1. The source is a man older than 75 with COVID-19, enrolled during active disease. What was sequenced was peripheral blood. CDR3 residues: CASSDHIFRDRGPNEQFF. CDR3 coding DNA: TGTGCCAGCAGTGACCATATTTTTAGGGACAGGGGACCCAATGAGCAGTTCTTC.